A selection of T cell receptor beta chains follows, all from one sample in a study of T-cell memory formation after mild COVID-19. TCRdb called the 5' RACE reads again in MiXCR, with one record for every CDR3 protein. The table shows about 350,000 distinct CDR3 sequences, with roughly 13% occurring only once. The sequenced material came from PBMCs or a T cell subset sorted from them (not recorded which). All receptors derive from a man aged 18 to 30 who had mild COVID-19 (a few samples of this study predate the infection). Cell type and time point are not known. The CDR3 runs from the conserved cysteine through the conserved F or W. D genes are given only for firm matches. The size of a clone is reported for some rows only, either as once, few or many, or as a class for expanded clones.

V: TRBV28; D: -; J: TRBJ1-2; size: few; CDR3: CASSSGFSYTF; DNA: TGTGCCAGCAGTTCGGGGTTCAGCTACACCTTC
V: TRBV4-3; D: -; J: TRBJ2-2; size: many; CDR3: CASSQVGGGPGELFF; DNA: TGCGCCAGCAGCCAAGTAGGGGGGGGGCCCGGGGAGCTGTTTTTT
V: TRBV20-1; D: TRBD1; J: TRBJ1-2; size: -; CDR3: CSATLDRGRSGYTF; DNA: TGCAGTGCCACCCTCGACAGGGGGCGAAGCGGCTACACCTTC
V: TRBV7-6; D: -; J: TRBJ2-2; size: -; CDR3: CASILSITGELFF; DNA: TGTGCCAGCATCCTTAGTATCACCGGGGAGCTGTTTTTT
V: TRBV7-2; D: -; J: TRBJ2-3; size: -; CDR3: CASSPWEGTDTQYF; DNA: TGTGCCAGCAGCCCCTGGGAGGGCACAGATACGCAGTATTTT
V: TRBV4-3; D: -; J: TRBJ1-1; size: many; CDR3: CASSLTLGSSEAFF; DNA: TGCGCCAGCAGCCTAACCCTGGGATCCTCTGAAGCTTTCTTT
V: TRBV9; D: TRBD2; J: TRBJ2-1; size: -; CDR3: CASSAAGGTYNEQFF; DNA: TGTGCCAGCAGCGCAGCGGGGGGGACCTACAATGAGCAGTTCTTC
V: TRBV4-1; D: TRBD2; J: TRBJ2-2; size: few; CDR3: CASSPVSGDHTGELFF; DNA: TGCGCCAGCAGCCCCGTTAGCGGGGACCACACCGGGGAGCTGTTTTTT
V: TRBV27; D: -; J: TRBJ1-5; size: -; CDR3: CASSRTVLEAQHF; DNA: TGTGCCAGCAGTAGGACAGTCCTGGAAGCCCAGCATTTT
V: TRBV9; D: TRBD2; J: TRBJ2-3; size: few; CDR3: CASSVETGGYTDTQYF; DNA: TGTGCCAGCAGCGTAGAAACGGGGGGGTACACAGATACGCAGTATTTT
V: TRBV7-2; D: -; J: TRBJ1-5; size: -; CDR3: CASSSVGQPQHF; DNA: TGTGCCAGCAGCTCGGTAGGCCAGCCCCAGCATTTT
V: TRBV24-1; D: -; J: TRBJ2-5; size: -; CDR3: CATSDSSPGAETQYF; DNA: TGTGCCACCAGTGATTCGAGCCCTGGGGCGGAGACCCAGTACTTC
V: TRBV7-3; D: -; J: TRBJ2-3; size: -; CDR3: CASSFHRTDTQYF; DNA: TGTGCCAGCAGCTTCCACAGGACAGATACGCAGTATTTT
V: TRBV9; D: -; J: TRBJ2-1; size: many; CDR3: CASSVDPVYNEQFF; DNA: TGTGCCAGCAGCGTAGATCCGGTTTACAATGAGCAGTTCTTC
V: TRBV4-1; D: TRBD1; J: TRBJ1-1; size: few; CDR3: CASSRPRDRDTEAFF; DNA: TGCGCCAGCAGCCGGCCCCGGGACAGGGACACTGAAGCTTTCTTT
V: TRBV7-2; D: -; J: TRBJ2-7; size: -; CDR3: CASSLGRWGYEQYF; DNA: TGTGCCAGCAGCTTAGGGAGGTGGGGTTACGAGCAGTACTTC
V: TRBV2; D: TRBD1; J: TRBJ2-1; size: -; CDR3: CASGQGHHEQFF; DNA: TGTGCCAGCGGACAGGGGCATCATGAGCAGTTCTTC
V: TRBV7-9; D: TRBD1; J: TRBJ1-4; size: few; CDR3: CASSLGILRDRGATNEKLFF; DNA: TGTGCCAGCAGCTTAGGGATCCTCCGGGACAGGGGGGCAACTAATGAAAAACTGTTTTTT
V: TRBV6-2/TRBV6-3; D: -; J: TRBJ1-2; size: few; CDR3: CASSYGTYGYTF; DNA: TGTGCCAGCAGTTACGGGACCTATGGCTACACCTTC
V: TRBV6-6; D: -; J: TRBJ2-2; size: -; CDR3: CASSDSGGAGGELFF; DNA: TGTGCCAGCAGTGACTCGGGGGGCGCAGGCGGGGAGCTGTTTTTT
V: TRBV7-3; D: TRBD1; J: TRBJ1-1; size: -; CDR3: CASSHQGTGRRNTEAFF; DNA: TGTGCCAGCAGCCACCAAGGGACAGGGAGGAGGAACACTGAAGCTTTCTTT
V: TRBV28; D: TRBD2; J: TRBJ2-2; size: -; CDR3: CASSRTSANTGELFF; DNA: TGTGCCAGCAGCCGCACTAGCGCGAACACCGGGGAGCTGTTTTTT